Described below is a single T cell receptor delta chain sequence and its context. Its cognate antigen is unknown. This CDR3 comprises 14 residues. Trimming stripped 7 bases from V and 2 bases from J, with 14 bases between. The V gene's germline CDR1 is TSWWSYY and CDR2 QGS. This specimen comes from a study of Vδ1+ human thymocytes. Broader study findings: In the thymus, TRG and TRD repertoires looked highly polyclonal with Gaussian CDR3 lengths. Around a fifth of thymic delta-chain sequences were Vdelta2, with few Vdelta3, unlike blood Vdelta1+ controls.

Extracted RNA was reverse transcribed into cDNA. The CDR3 regions were amplified by multiplex PCR from V-gene primers to a constant-region primer. TCRdb re-called the multiplex PCR reads via CATT. The sample lists about 54,000 delta-chain clones, more than 15% occurring once. The origin of this receptor is a boy under three years old who had congenital heart surgery. The chain uses TRDV1 and TRDJ1; D not certain. The sample taken for sequencing was Vdelta1+ gamma-delta thymocytes from the thymus. The subset: FACS-sorted CD3+ TCRalphabeta- TCRVdelta1+ TCRVdelta2- thymocytes. The CDR3 DNA sequence: TGTGCTCTTGAGCCCTCTCCCAGGACCGATAAACTCATCTTT. As protein: CALEPSPRTDKLIF.